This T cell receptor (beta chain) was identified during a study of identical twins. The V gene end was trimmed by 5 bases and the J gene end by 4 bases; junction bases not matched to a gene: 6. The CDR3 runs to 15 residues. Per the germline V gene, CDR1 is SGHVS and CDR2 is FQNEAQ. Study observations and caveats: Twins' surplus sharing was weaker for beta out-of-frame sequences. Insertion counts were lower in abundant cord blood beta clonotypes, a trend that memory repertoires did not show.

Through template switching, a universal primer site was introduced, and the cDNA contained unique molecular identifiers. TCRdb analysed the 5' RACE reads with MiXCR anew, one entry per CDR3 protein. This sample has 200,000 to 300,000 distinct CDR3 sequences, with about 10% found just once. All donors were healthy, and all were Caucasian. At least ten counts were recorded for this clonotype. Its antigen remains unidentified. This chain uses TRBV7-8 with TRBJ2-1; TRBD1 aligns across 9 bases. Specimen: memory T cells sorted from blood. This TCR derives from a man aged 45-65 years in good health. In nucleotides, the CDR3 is TGTGCCAGCAGCCAAGGACAGGGGAGATACAATGAGCAGTTCTTC. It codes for CASSQGQGRYNEQFF.